This section outlines one T cell receptor (beta chain) sequence together with its context. This sample was taken from a study of early T cells in non-severe SARS-CoV-2 infection. The V end lost 3 bases, the J end lost 9 bases, and 6 bases lay between the germline ends. The CDR3 is made up of 11 amino acids. A single record per CDR3 protein comes from TCRdb applying MiXCR to the 5' RACE reads. This table has nearly 95,000 distinct CDR3 sequences, roughly 17% appearing once. The sample was whole blood, taken at baseline. The sequence derives from an adult who was a healthcare worker with PCR-confirmed SARS-CoV-2 infection or an uninfected control (not recorded which). The J gene is TRBJ2-1, the V gene TRBV12-3 or TRBV12-4; D is uncertain. CDR3 protein: CASSFLTEQFF. DNA for the CDR3: TGTGCCAGCAGTTTCCTGACTGAGCAGTTCTTC.